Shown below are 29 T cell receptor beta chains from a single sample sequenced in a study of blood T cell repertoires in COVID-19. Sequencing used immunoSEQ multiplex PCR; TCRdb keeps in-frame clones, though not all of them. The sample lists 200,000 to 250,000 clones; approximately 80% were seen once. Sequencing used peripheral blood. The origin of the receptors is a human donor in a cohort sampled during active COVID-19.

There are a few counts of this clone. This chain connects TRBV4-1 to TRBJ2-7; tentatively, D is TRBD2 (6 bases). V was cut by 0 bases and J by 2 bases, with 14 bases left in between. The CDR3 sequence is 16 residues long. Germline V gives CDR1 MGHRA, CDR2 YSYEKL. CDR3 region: CASSQEGTAGAYEQYF. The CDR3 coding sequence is TGCGCCAGCAGCCAAGAAGGAACAGCGGGCGCCTACGAGCAGTACTTC.

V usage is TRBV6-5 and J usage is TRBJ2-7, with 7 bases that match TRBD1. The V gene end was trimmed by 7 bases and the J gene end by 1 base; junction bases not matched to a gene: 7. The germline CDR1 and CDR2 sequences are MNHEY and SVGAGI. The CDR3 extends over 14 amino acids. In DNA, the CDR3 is TGTGCCAGCACCTGGGACAGTTTTTCCTACGAGCAGTACTTC. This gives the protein CASTWDSFSYEQYF.

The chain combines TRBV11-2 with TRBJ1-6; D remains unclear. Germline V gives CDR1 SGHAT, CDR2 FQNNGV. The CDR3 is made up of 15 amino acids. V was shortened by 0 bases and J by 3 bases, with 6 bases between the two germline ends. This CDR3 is CASSLDPLYNSPLHF. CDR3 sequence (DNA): TGTGCCAGCAGCTTAGATCCTCTCTATAATTCACCCCTCCACTTT.

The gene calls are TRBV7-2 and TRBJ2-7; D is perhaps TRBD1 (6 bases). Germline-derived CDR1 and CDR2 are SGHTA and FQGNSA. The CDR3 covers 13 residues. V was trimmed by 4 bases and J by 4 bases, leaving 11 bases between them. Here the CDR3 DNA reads TGTGCCAGCAGCTGGCGGACAGATTACGAGCAGTACTTC. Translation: CASSWRTDYEQYF.

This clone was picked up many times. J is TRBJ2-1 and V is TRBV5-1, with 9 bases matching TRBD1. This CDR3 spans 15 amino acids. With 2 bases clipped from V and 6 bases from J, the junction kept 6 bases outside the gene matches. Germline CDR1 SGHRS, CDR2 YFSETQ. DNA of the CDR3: TGCGCCAGCAGCTTAGCCGGGACAGGGCCCAATGAGCAGTTCTTC. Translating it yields CASSLAGTGPNEQFF.

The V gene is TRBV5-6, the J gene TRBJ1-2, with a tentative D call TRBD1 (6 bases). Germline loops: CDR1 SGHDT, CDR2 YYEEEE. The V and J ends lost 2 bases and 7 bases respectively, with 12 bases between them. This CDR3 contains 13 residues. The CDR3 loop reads CASSFLGASGYTF. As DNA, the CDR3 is TGTGCCAGCAGCTTTTTGGGGGCTTCTGGCTACACCTTC. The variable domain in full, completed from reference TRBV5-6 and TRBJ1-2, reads DAGVTQSPTHLIKTRGQQVTLRCSPKSGHDTVSWYQQALGQGPQFIFQYYEEEERQRGNFPDRFSGHQFPNYSSELNVNALLLGDSALYLCASSFLGASGYTFGSGTRLTVV.

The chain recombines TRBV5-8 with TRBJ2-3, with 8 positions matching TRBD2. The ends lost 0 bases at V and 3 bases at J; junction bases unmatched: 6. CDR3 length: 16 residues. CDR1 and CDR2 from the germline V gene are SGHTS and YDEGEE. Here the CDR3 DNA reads TGTGCCAGCAGCTTGGTCGGTAGCGGGACGACAGATACGCAGTATTTT. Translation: CASSLVGSGTTDTQYF.

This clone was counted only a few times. DNA for the CDR3: TGTGCCAGCAGCGTGACTAGCGGGGGACCTGGGGCCAACGTCCTGACTTTC. Its protein product is CASSVTSGGPGANVLTF. This rearrangement joins TRBV7-9 to TRBJ2-6, with TRBD2 identical over 12 bases. The CDR3 runs 17 residues. The trim removed 5 bases at V and 2 bases at J, leaving 4 bases unmatched. Germline V gives CDR1 SEHNR, CDR2 FQNEAQ (reference sequence).

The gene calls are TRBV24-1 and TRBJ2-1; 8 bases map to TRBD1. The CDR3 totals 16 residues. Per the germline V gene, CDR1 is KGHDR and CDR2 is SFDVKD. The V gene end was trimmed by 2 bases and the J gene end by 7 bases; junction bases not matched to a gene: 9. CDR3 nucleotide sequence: TGTGCCACCAGTGATTCAGGGGGCCCCTGGAGGAATGAGCAGTTCTTC. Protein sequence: CATSDSGGPWRNEQFF.

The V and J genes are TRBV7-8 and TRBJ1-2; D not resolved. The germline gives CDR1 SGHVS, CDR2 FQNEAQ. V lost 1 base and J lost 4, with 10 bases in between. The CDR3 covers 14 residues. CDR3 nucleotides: TGTGCCAGCAGCTTAGGAGGGCGCCTCTATGGCTACACCTTC. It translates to CASSLGGRLYGYTF.

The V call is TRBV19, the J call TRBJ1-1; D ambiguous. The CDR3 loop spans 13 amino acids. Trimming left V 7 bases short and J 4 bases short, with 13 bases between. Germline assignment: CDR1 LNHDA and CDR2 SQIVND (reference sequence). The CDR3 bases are TGTGCCAGTACGGTGGAGGGCGCCACTGAAGCTTTCTTT. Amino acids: CASTVEGATEAFF.

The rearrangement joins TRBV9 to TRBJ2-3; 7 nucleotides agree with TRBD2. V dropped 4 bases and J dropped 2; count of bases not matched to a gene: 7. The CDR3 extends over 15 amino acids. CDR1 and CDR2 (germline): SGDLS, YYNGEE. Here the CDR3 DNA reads TGTGCCAGCAGCACCCCTCTAGCGGACACAGATACGCAGTATTTT. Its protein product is CASSTPLADTDTQYF.

The CDR3 DNA reads TGTGCCAGCAAGGGACAGGGAGGAACTGAAGCTTTCTTT. Protein sequence: CASKGQGGTEAFF. The V and J genes are TRBV6-5 and TRBJ1-1, with 9 bases aligning to TRBD1. The ends lost 7 bases at V and 5 bases at J; junction bases unmatched: 5. This CDR3 is 13 amino acids long. CDR1 and CDR2 (germline): MNHEY, SVGAGI.

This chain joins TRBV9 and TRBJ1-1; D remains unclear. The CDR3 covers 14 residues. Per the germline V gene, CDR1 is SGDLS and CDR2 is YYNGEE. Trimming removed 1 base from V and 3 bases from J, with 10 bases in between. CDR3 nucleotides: TGTGCCAGCAGCGTACGGGGTTCGGACACTGAAGCTTTCTTT. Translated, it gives CASSVRGSDTEAFF.

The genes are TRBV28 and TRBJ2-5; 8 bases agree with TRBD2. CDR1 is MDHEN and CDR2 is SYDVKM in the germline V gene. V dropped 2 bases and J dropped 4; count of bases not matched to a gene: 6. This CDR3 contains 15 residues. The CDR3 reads CASSLQAGDGETQYF. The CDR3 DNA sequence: TGTGCCAGCAGTTTACAAGCGGGGGACGGAGAGACCCAGTACTTC.

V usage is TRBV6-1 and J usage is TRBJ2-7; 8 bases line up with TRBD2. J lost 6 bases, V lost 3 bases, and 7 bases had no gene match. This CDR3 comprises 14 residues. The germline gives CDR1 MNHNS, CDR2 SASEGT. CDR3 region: CASSESAGVFEQYF. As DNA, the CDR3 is TGTGCCAGCAGTGAGTCAGCGGGAGTCTTCGAGCAGTACTTC.

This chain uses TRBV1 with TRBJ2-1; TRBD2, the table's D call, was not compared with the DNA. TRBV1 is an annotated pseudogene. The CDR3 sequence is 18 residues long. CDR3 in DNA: TGCACCAGCAGCCAAGATGACGGGCGGCGGGGGGGCCTGAATGAGCAGTTCTTC. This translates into CTSSQDDGRRGGLNEQFF.

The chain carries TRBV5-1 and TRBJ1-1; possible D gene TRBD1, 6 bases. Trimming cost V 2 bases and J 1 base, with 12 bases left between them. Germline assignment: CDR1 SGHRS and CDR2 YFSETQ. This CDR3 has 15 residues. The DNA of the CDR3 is TGCGCCAGCAGCTTCCTACAGGGTTGGAACACTGAAGCTTTCTTT. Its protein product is CASSFLQGWNTEAFF. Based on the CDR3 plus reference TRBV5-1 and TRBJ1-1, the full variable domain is KAGVTQTPRYLIKTRGQQVTLSCSPISGHRSVSWYQQTPGQGLQFLFEYFSETQRNKGNFPGRFSGRQFSNSRSEMNVSTLELGDSALYLCASSFLQGWNTEAFFGQGTRLTVV.

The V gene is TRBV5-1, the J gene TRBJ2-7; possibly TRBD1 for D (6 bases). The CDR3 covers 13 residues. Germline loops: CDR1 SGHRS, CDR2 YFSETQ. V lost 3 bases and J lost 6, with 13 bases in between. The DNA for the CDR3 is TGCGCCAGCAGCTCAATACAGGGCGGCGAGCAGTACTTC. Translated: CASSSIQGGEQYF.

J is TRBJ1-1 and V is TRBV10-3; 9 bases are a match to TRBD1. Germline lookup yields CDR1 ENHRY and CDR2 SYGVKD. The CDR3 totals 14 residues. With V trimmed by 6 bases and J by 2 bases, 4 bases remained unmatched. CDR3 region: CAISGTGSNTEAFF. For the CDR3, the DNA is TGTGCCATCAGCGGGACAGGGAGTAACACTGAAGCTTTCTTT.

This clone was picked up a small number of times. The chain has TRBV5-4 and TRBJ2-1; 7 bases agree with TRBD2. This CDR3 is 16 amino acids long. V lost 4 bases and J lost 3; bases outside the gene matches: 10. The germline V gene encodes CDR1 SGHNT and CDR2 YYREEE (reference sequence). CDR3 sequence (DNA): TGTGCCAGCAGCCCCGGGGAGTCTAGCGGCTACAATGAGCAGTTCTTC. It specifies CASSPGESSGYNEQFF.

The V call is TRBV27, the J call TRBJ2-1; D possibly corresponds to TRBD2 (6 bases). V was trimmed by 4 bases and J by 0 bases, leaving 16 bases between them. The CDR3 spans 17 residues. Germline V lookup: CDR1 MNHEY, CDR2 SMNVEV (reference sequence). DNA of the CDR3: TGTGCCAGCAGTTGGGGGGTTCAAGCGGGCTCCTACAATGAGCAGTTCTTC. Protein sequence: CASSWGVQAGSYNEQFF.

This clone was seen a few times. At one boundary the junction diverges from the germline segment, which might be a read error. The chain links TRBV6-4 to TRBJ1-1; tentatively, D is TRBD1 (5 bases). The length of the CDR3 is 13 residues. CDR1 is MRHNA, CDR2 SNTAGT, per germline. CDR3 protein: CATSHRTGAEAFF. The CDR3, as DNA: TGTGCCACCAGTCACAGGACGGGAGCTGAAGCTTTCTTT.

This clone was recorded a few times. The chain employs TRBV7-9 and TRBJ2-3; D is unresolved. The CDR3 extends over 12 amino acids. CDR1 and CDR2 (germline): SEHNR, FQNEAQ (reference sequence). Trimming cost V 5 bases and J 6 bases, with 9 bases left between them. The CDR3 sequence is CASSSIGDTQYF. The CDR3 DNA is TGTGCCAGCAGCAGCATCGGGGATACGCAGTATTTT.

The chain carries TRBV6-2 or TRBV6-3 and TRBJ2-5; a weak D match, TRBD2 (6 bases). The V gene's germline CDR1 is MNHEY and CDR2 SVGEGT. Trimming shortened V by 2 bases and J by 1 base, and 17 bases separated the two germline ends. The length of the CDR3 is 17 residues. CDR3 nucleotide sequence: TGTGCCAGCAGTTACGTCCCTGAACTAGCAGGCCAAGAGACCCAGTACTTC. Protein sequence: CASSYVPELAGQETQYF.

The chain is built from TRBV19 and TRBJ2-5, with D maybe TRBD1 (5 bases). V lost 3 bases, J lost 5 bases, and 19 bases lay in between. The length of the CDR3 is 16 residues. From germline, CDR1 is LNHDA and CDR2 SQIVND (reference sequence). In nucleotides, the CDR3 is TGTGCCAGTAGTATCCGGACACGTCGGTTGGGGGAGACCCAGTACTTC. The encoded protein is CASSIRTRRLGETQYF.

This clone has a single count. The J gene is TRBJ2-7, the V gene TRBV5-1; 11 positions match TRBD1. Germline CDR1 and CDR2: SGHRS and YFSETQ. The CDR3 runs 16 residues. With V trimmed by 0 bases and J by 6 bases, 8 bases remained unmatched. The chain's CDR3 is CASSLAQGTGGGEQYF. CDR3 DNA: TGCGCCAGCAGCTTGGCCCAGGGGACAGGGGGAGGCGAGCAGTACTTC.

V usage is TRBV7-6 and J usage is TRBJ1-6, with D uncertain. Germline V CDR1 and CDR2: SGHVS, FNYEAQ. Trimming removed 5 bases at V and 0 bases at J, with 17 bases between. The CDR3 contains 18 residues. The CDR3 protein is CASSLSVPSSSYNSPLHF. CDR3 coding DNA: TGTGCCAGCAGCCTCTCGGTCCCTTCGAGCTCCTATAATTCACCCCTCCACTTT.

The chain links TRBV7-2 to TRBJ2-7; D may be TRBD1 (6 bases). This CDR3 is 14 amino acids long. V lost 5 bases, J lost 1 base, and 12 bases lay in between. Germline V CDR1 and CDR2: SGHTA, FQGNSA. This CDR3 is CASSPGTQSYEQYF. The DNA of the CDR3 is TGTGCCAGCAGCCCCGGGACACAATCCTACGAGCAGTACTTC.